The next 26 T cell receptor beta chains were all read from a single sample in a study of blood T cells in healthy people across ages. A sample-barcoded 5' primer and a J-beta primer mix were used in a second PCR of about 6 to 11 cycles. TCRdb re-derived calls from the 5' RACE reads in MiXCR, one entry per CDR3 protein. The data show about 800,000 distinct CDR3 sequences, with approximately 25% seen just once and under 4% held by the top ten. These same records also appear under a second study, on T cells of mothers and their children.

Specimen: blood. These receptors originate from a boy between 10 and 17 years old in good health.

A few counts support this clonotype. The chain has TRBV11-2 and TRBJ2-2; D gene ambiguous. This CDR3 comprises 11 residues. Per the germline V gene, CDR1 is SGHAT and CDR2 is FQNNGV. Deletions cut 3 bases from V and 7 bases from J, with 3 bases between. CDR3 region: CASSFNGELFF. CDR3 sequence (DNA): TGTGCCAGCAGCTTTAACGGGGAGCTGTTTTTT.

The chain employs TRBV5-6 and TRBJ2-5; 13 nucleotides line up with TRBD2. Germline V gene sequence: CDR1 SGHDT, CDR2 YYEEEE. J was trimmed by 5 bases and V by 1 base; bases with no gene match: 11. The CDR3 spans 18 residues. The CDR3 DNA reads as TGTGCCAGCAGCTTGCCCCTACTAGCGGGAGGGCCTGAGGAGACCCAGTACTTC. Encoded protein: CASSLPLLAGGPEETQYF.

This sequence joins TRBV4-1 and TRBJ2-5; D may be TRBD2 (5 bases). The closer fit of TRBJ2-1 to the DNA end suggests the J call may be wrong. From germline, CDR1 is MGHRA and CDR2 YSYEKL. The CDR3 totals 15 residues. This chain's CDR3 is CASSRLEGSRNEQFF. The CDR3 DNA sequence: TGCGCCAGCAGCCGCCTCGAGGGAAGCCGCAATGAGCAGTTCTTC.

This clonotype was found a few times. The chain uses TRBV12-3 or TRBV12-4 and TRBJ2-1, with 8 bases lining up with TRBD1. V shed 5 bases and J 3 bases; nucleotides not matched to a gene: 9. The CDR3 runs 16 residues. CDR3 nucleotide sequence: TGTGCCAGCAGTGAAGACAGGGGTAACCTCTACAATGAGCAGTTCTTC. Amino acids: CASSEDRGNLYNEQFF.

The chain recombines TRBV5-1 with TRBJ2-5; the match to TRBD1 covers 7 bases. V shed 1 base and J 13 bases; nucleotides not matched to a gene: 16. CDR1 is SGHRS, CDR2 YFSETQ, per germline. This CDR3 contains 15 residues. The CDR3 protein is CASSLTGTAKVPRYF. CDR3 DNA sequence: TGCGCCAGCAGCTTGACTGGGACAGCTAAGGTCCCCCGGTACTTC. Together with reference TRBV5-1 and TRBJ2-5, the CDR3 gives the full variable domain: KAGVTQTPRYLIKTRGQQVTLSCSPISGHRSVSWYQQTPGQGLQFLFEYFSETQRNKGNFPGRFSGRQFSNSRSEMNVSTLELGDSALYLCASSLTGTAKVPRYFGPGTRLLVL.

This clonotype showed up just a few times. V and J are TRBV7-9 and TRBJ2-5, with D perhaps assigned TRBD1 or TRBD2 (5 bases each). The J call could be wrong; TRBJ2-1 is a better fit for the DNA end. From germline, CDR1 is SEHNR and CDR2 FQNEAQ (reference sequence). The CDR3 loop spans 15 amino acids. CDR3 bases: TGTGCCAGCAGCTTGGGGCGGGCGACCTACAATGAGCAGTTCTTC. Translating it yields CASSLGRATYNEQFF.

This chain uses TRBV20-1 with TRBJ2-1, with D perhaps TRBD1 (6 bases). The CDR3 totals 13 residues. Germline loops: CDR1 DFQATT, CDR2 SNEGSKA (reference sequence). The ends were cut back, 0 bases at V and 8 bases at J, with 11 bases in the middle. The CDR3 here is CSARDGAGDEQFF. The CDR3 DNA is TGCAGTGCTAGAGATGGGGCAGGGGATGAGCAGTTCTTC.

This sequence joins TRBV20-1 and TRBJ2-5; possible D gene TRBD1, 6 bases. The CDR3 length is 12 residues. The germline CDR1 and CDR2 sequences are DFQATT and SNEGSKA (reference sequence). CDR3 bases: TGCAGCCAGGACAGAGCCCCCGGGACCCAGTACTTC. This gives the protein CSQDRAPGTQYF.

There are a few counts of this clonotype. The genes are TRBV7-9 and TRBJ1-3; tentative D call: TRBD1 (5 bases). The CDR3 has 17 residues. V lost 6 bases and J 0 bases, leaving 18 bases between the germline ends. Germline CDR1 is SEHNR and CDR2 is FQNEAQ (reference sequence). The CDR3 DNA follows: TGTGCCAGCAGAGCCGGGGACGGAGCACTCTCTGGAAACACCATATATTTT. Its translation: CASRAGDGALSGNTIYF.

The chain carries TRBV29-1 and TRBJ2-1, with TRBD2 as a possible D gene (6 bases). Germline CDR1 SQVTM, CDR2 ANQGSEA. The CDR3 length is 14 residues. The CDR3 protein is CSASGGGAYNEQFF. CDR3 DNA: TGCAGTGCCTCCGGCGGCGGGGCCTACAATGAGCAGTTCTTC.

The rearrangement links TRBV7-2 to TRBJ2-3; no clear D. Trimming cost V 0 bases and J 1 base, with 8 bases left between them. The CDR3 extends over 15 amino acids. Germline V gene sequence: CDR1 SGHTA, CDR2 FQGNSA. The CDR3 bases are TGTGCCAGCAGCTTAGCGACATATGGCACAGATACGCAGTATTTT. Encoded protein: CASSLATYGTDTQYF.

This clonotype was observed a handful of times. This chain connects TRBV6-1 to TRBJ1-1; D is possibly TRBD1 (6 bases). Trimming removed 11 bases from V and 0 bases from J, with 22 bases in between. CDR1 is MNHNS and CDR2 is SASEGT in the germline V gene. The CDR3 contains 16 residues. CDR3 bases: TGTGCCTCCATGAAAGAGGGGGTCCAACTGAACACTGAAGCTTTCTTT. This translates into CASMKEGVQLNTEAFF.

V gene TRBV29-1 combines with J gene TRBJ2-7; 7 bases are shared with TRBD1. With 8 bases clipped from V and 1 base from J, the junction kept 8 bases outside the gene matches. Germline V lookup: CDR1 SQVTM, CDR2 ANQGSEA. The CDR3 sequence is 13 residues long. The CDR3 DNA reads as TGCAGCACGGGACAGAGGGGATCCTACGAGCAGTACTTC. Translation gives CSTGQRGSYEQYF.

This clonotype came up a few times. In DNA form, the CDR3 reads TGCGCCAGCAGCCAGGAGACAGGGGACCGCAATCAGCCCCAGCATTTT. It yields the protein CASSQETGDRNQPQHF. The chain employs TRBV4-3 and TRBJ1-5; 8 bases fit TRBD1. The V gene's germline CDR1 is LGHNA and CDR2 YSLEER. The V segment lost 3 bases and the J segment 2 bases; nucleotides outside the gene matches: 6. This CDR3 is 16 amino acids long.

This clonotype was counted between two and nine times. The chain uses TRBV10-3 and TRBJ2-7; D is unclear. The CDR3 extends over 14 amino acids. V lost 7 bases and J lost 0, with 13 bases in between. Germline V lookup: CDR1 ENHRY, CDR2 SYGVKD. Here the CDR3 DNA reads TGTGCCATCACCACGGACCCAAGCTCCTACGAGCAGTACTTC. Translation gives CAITTDPSSYEQYF.

The chain joins TRBV20-1 to TRBJ2-1; 7 nucleotides match TRBD1. CDR3 length: 14 residues. CDR1 and CDR2 (germline): DFQATT, SNEGSKA (reference sequence). V gave up 5 bases and J gave up 6 bases; unmatched junction bases: 10. In DNA, the CDR3 is TGCAGTGCTTCACGGGGCTGGACAGGCAATGAGCAGTTCTTC. Its translation: CSASRGWTGNEQFF.

This clonotype was observed a handful of times. The genes are TRBV5-1 and TRBJ2-2; D might be TRBD2 (6 bases). Germline V gene lookup returns CDR1 SGHRS and CDR2 YFSETQ. Trimming took off 5 bases at V and 5 bases at J, with 19 bases between the two ends. The CDR3 contains 16 residues. CDR3 nucleotide sequence: TGCGCCAGCAGTCCACTAGCTGTAGGCGGAACCGGGGAGCTGTTTTTT. It specifies CASSPLAVGGTGELFF.

This clonotype has more than one count but fewer than ten. In DNA, the CDR3 is TGTGCCAGCAGCCCGGAGGGCAGGCCTAATTCACCCCTCCACTTT. Translated: CASSPEGRPNSPLHF. The V call is TRBV5-5, the J call TRBJ1-6; no clear D. V lost 4 bases and J 6 bases, leaving 14 bases between the germline ends. Germline CDR1 reads SGHKS; CDR2 reads YYEKEE (reference sequence). The CDR3 contains 15 residues.

The chain carries TRBV7-8 and TRBJ1-4; 11 nucleotides align to TRBD1. The CDR3 runs to 20 residues. V dropped 1 base and J dropped 6; count of bases not matched to a gene: 16. The V gene's germline CDR1 is SGHVS and CDR2 FQNEAQ. The CDR3: CASSLDNLGQGGPTDEKLFF. CDR3 coding DNA: TGTGCCAGCAGCTTAGATAATCTGGGACAGGGGGGACCTACAGATGAAAAACTGTTTTTT.

The chain is built from TRBV7-9 and TRBJ1-6; no reliable D call. The CDR3 runs 14 residues. The V and J ends lost 5 bases and 7 bases respectively, with 12 bases between them. Germline CDR1 and CDR2: SEHNR and FQNEAQ (reference sequence). The CDR3 nucleotides read TGTGCCAGCAGCCTATCATTCCCGAATTCACCCCTCCACTTT. Translated, it gives CASSLSFPNSPLHF.

Ten or more counts support this clonotype. The chain employs TRBV20-1 and TRBJ2-3, with D hard to call. The CDR3 length is 11 residues. The germline V gene has CDR1 DFQATT and CDR2 SNEGSKA (reference sequence). The CDR3 protein is CSAPSTDTQYF. CDR3 sequence (DNA): TGCAGCGCCCCTAGCACAGATACGCAGTATTTT.

V and J are TRBV5-1 and TRBJ2-1, with a possible D match to TRBD1 (6 bases). There are 16 residues in the CDR3. From germline, CDR1 is SGHRS and CDR2 YFSETQ. Trimming shortened V by 1 base and J by 3 bases, and 14 bases separated the two germline ends. The CDR3 nucleotides read TGCGCCAGCAGCTTGTCGTCAGGGGTGGGCTACAATGAGCAGTTCTTC. Residues: CASSLSSGVGYNEQFF.

This clonotype was seen more than once but under ten times. The genes are TRBV7-9 and TRBJ1-1; 9 positions agree with TRBD1. After removal of 7 bases from V and 5 bases from J, the junction contained 5 bases not matched to a gene. Per the germline V gene, CDR1 is SEHNR and CDR2 is FQNEAQ (reference sequence). The length of the CDR3 is 13 residues. Here the CDR3 reads CASTGQGITEAFF. CDR3 coding DNA: TGTGCCAGCACTGGACAGGGGATAACTGAAGCTTTCTTT.

This clonotype was observed a few times. The CDR3 region has the DNA TGCGCCAGCAGCCAAGCTCGTCCCTCCTACAATGAGCAGTTCTTC. Amino acid sequence: CASSQARPSYNEQFF. The chain recombines TRBV4-3 with TRBJ2-1; D not resolved. Trimming took 1 base from V and 0 from J, leaving 7 bases between them. Germline V gene data show CDR1 as LGHNA and CDR2 as YSLEER. The CDR3 runs 15 residues.

This clonotype has just a few counts. The V and J genes are TRBV7-2 and TRBJ1-5, with D tentatively TRBD1 (5 bases). This CDR3 has 15 residues. Germline V CDR1 and CDR2: SGHTA, FQGNSA. The germline V and J ends were trimmed by 2 bases and 2 bases, with 10 bases remaining between them. CDR3 DNA sequence: TGTGCCAGCAGCTTACGAGGGGAAGGCAATCAGCCCCAGCATTTT. Translation gives CASSLRGEGNQPQHF.

The chain recombines TRBV18 with TRBJ1-6; no definite D call. Germline V gives CDR1 KGHSH, CDR2 LQKENI. The CDR3 is 13 amino acids. The V end was cut by 3 bases, the J end by 11 bases, with 11 bases between. Here the CDR3 reads CASSPGPRAPLHF. DNA of the CDR3: TGTGCCAGCTCACCCGGACCAAGGGCACCCCTCCACTTT.